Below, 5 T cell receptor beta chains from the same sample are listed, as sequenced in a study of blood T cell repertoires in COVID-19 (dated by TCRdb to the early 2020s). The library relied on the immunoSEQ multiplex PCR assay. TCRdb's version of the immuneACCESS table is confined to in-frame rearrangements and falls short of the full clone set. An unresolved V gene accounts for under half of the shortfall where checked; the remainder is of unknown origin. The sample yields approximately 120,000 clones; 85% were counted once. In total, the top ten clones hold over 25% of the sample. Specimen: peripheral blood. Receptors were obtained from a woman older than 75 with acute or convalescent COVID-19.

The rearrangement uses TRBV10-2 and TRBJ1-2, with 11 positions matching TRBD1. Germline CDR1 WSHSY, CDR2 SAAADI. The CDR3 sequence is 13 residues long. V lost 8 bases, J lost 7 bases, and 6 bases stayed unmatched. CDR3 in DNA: TGCGCCAGCGGCGGACAGGGGGCGACTGGCTACACCTTC. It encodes CASGGQGATGYTF.

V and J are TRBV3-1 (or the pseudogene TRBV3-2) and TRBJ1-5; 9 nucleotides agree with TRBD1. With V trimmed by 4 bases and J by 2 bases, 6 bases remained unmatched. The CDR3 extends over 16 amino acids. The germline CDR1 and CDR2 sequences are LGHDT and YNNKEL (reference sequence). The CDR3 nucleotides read TGTGCCAGCAGCCCCGGGACAGGGTGGGGCAATCAGCCCCAGCATTTT. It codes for CASSPGTGWGNQPQHF.

The CDR3 is CASLPGQGYEKLFF. The CDR3 DNA reads as TGTGCCAGCCTCCCGGGACAGGGTTATGAAAAACTGTTTTTT. The chain recombines TRBV6-5 with TRBJ1-4; 9 positions agree with TRBD1. J was trimmed by 6 bases and V by 8 bases; bases with no gene match: 7. Germline loops: CDR1 MNHEY, CDR2 SVGAGI. The CDR3 length is 14 residues.

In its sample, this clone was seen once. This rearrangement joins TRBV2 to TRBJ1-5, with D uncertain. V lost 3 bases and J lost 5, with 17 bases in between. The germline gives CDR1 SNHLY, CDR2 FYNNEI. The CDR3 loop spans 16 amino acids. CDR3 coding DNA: TGTGCCAGCAGTGACTCCGGAACGACTTATTATCAGCCCCAGCATTTT. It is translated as CASSDSGTTYYQPQHF.

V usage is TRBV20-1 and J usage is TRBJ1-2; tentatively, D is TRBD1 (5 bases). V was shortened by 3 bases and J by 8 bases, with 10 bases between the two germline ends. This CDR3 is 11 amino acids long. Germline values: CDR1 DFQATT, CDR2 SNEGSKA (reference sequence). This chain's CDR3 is CSARTREGYTF. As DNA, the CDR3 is TGCAGTGCTAGGACCAGGGAAGGCTACACCTTC.